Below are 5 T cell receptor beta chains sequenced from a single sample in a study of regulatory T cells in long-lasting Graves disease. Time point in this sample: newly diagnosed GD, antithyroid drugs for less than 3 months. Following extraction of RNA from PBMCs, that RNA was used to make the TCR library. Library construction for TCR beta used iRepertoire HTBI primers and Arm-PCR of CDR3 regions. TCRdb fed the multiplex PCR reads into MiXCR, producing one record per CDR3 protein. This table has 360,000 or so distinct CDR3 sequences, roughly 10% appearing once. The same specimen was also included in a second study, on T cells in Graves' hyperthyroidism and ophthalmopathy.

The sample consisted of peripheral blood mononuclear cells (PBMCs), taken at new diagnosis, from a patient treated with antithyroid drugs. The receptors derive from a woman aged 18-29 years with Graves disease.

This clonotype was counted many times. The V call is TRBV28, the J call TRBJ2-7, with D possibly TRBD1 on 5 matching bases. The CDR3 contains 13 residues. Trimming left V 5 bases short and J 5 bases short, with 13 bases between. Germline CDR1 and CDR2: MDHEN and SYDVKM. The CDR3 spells CASSAAGHNEQYF. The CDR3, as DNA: TGTGCCAGCAGTGCGGCAGGGCATAACGAGCAGTACTTC. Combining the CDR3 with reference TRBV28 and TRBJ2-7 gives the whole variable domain DVKVTQSSRYLVKRTGEKVFLECVQDMDHENMFWYRQDPGLGLRLIYFSYDVKMKEKGDIPEGYSVSREKKERFSLILESASTNQTSMYLCASSAAGHNEQYFGPGTRLTVT.

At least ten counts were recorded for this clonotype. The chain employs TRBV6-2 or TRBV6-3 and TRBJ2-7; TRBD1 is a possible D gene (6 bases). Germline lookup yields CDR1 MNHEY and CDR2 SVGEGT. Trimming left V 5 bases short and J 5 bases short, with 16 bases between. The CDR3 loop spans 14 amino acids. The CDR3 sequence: CASSDTGYTNEQYV. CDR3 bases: TGTGCCAGCAGTGATACAGGGTACACAAACGAGCAGTACGTC.

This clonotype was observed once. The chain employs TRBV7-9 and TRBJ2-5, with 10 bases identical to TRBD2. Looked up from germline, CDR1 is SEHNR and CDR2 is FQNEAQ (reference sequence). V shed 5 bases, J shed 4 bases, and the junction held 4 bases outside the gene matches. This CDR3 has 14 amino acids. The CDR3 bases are TGTGCCAGCAGCGCGACTAGCGGGTTAGAGACCCAGTACTTC. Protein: CASSATSGLETQYF.

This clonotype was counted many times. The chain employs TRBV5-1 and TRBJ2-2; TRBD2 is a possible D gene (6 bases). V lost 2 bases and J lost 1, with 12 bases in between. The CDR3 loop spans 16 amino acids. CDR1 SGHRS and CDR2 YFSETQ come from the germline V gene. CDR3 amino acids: CASSFRGKWNTGELFF. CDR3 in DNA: TGCGCCAGCAGCTTTCGGGGGAAATGGAACACCGGGGAGCTGTTTTTT.

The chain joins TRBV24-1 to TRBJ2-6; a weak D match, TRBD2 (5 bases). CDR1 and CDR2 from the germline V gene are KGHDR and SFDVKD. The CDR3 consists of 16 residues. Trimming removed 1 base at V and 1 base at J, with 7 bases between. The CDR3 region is CATSDLPGSGANVLTF. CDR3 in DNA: TGTGCCACCAGTGATTTACCGGGGTCTGGGGCCAACGTCCTGACTTTC.